This T cell receptor beta chain came from a study of sequential checkpoint blockade in melanoma. Study outcomes and limitations: For nivolumab-first patients, baseline tumor clonality was associated with response.

Noted treatment: randomized to nivolumab then ipilimumab (arm A) or the reverse (arm B). The V gene end was trimmed by 8 bases and the J gene end by 5 bases; junction bases not matched to a gene: 4. This CDR3 region has 13 residues. CDR1 and CDR2 (germline): MNHGY, SAAAGT. This clone is medium-sized (0.01 to 0.1%). Its antigen is still unknown. Repertoires were generated with immunoSEQ multiplex PCR, while TCRdb's copy carries only in-frame clones and drops some. This sample has approximately 10,000 clones; 25% to 30% occur once, and the top ten carry 20% to 25%. The receptor's source is a human donor with melanoma. This sequence joins TRBV6-8 and TRBJ1-1; TRBD1 matches 11 bases. Material: tumor tissue (inferred from file names), obtained from a patient given nivolumab and ipilimumab in sequence. The DNA of the CDR3 is TGTGCCAGCTGGACAGGGGGCAGAACTGAAGCTTTCTTT. Translation gives CASWTGGRTEAFF.